This entry is about one T cell receptor beta chain. The data are from a study of blood T cell repertoires in COVID-19. Using immunoSEQ multiplex PCR, the repertoire was profiled, and TCRdb retains in-frame clones only, with some absent. The repertoire has under 300,000 clones, around nine tenths of them found once; the top ten carry 8.8%. Germline-derived CDR1 and CDR2 are LGHNA and YSLEER. The CDR3 consists of 17 residues. V lost 0 bases, J lost 2 bases, and 11 bases lay in between. The study assigned cohorts using participant-reported clinical history. Recovery among Cohort 3 donors was established by two negative PCRs, clearance, or symptom resolution.

The chain combines TRBV4-3 with TRBJ1-6; D is uncertain. This TCR derives from a man between 40 and 49 years old who had recovered from COVID-19. The source material was PBMCs or T cells enriched from blood (not recorded which). CDR3 residues: CASSQDRPQAYNSPLHF. The CDR3 DNA reads TGCGCCAGCAGCCAAGATCGTCCCCAGGCCTATAATTCACCCCTCCACTTT.